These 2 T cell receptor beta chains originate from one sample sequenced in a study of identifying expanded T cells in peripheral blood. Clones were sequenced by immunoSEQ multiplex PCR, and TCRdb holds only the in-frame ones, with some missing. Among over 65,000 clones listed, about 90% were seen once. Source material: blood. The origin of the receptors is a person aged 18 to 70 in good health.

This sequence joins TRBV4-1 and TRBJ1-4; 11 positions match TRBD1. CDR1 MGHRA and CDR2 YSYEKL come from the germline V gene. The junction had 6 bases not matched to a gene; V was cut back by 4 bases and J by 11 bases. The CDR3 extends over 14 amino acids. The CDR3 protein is CASSPGQGAGKLFF. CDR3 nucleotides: TGCGCCAGCAGCCCTGGACAGGGGGCGGGCAAACTGTTTTTT.

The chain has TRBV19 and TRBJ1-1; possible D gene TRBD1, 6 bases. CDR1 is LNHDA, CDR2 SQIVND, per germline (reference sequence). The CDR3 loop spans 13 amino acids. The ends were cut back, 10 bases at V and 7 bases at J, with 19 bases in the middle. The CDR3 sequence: CATATGLSGEAFF. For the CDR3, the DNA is TGTGCCACCGCGACAGGCCTTTCGGGTGAAGCTTTCTTT.